Shown below are 20 T cell receptor beta chains from a single sample sequenced in a study of T-cell reconstitution after alpha-beta-depleted transplantation in children (dated by TCRdb to 2015 to 2016). The library relied on PCR. The listed sequencing device is Illumina HiSeq 2500. Molecular barcoding was employed in the preparation of TCR libraries, with unique molecular identifiers being used to normalize TCRbeta repertoire quantification. The raw public data were reprocessed by TCRdb itself: fastp quality trimming at Q25, MiXCR clonotype calling, in-frame beta chains only. Entries are consolidated by CDR3 protein sequence, retaining the most common genes and DNA. A total of hundreds of thousands of distinct CDR3 sequences appear in this sample, roughly 17% of them only once. About 1.1% of the sample rests with the top ten. The sample consisted of PBMCs from the stem cell graft donor, taken from the stem cell graft. These TCRs come from a human donor who donated a stem cell graft to a child with acute myeloid leukemia.

Only a few counts were recorded for this clonotype. V is TRBV12-3 or TRBV12-4 and J is TRBJ2-4, with 7 bases matching TRBD2. Trimming cost V 1 base and J 0 bases; bases outside gene matches: 9. The CDR3 consists of 18 residues. CDR3 sequence: CASSLGSGRTVAKNIQYF. The CDR3 DNA reads as TGTGCCAGCAGTTTAGGTAGCGGGCGGACCGTAGCCAAAAACATTCAGTACTTC.

The chain recombines TRBV4-3 with TRBJ2-3, with 10 positions matching TRBD2. This CDR3 is 17 amino acids long. Germline assignment: CDR1 LGHNA and CDR2 YSLEER. Unmatched junction bases numbered 6, after V lost 1 base and J lost 2 bases. CDR3 in amino acids: CASSQGFSGGFTDTQYF. The DNA of the CDR3 is TGCGCCAGCAGCCAAGGATTTAGCGGGGGGTTCACAGATACGCAGTATTTT.

This clonotype was counted only a few times. V is TRBV20-1 and J is TRBJ2-3, with TRBD2 identical over 10 bases. Germline V gene sequence: CDR1 DFQATT, CDR2 SNEGSKA (reference sequence). This CDR3 contains 17 residues. V was pared by 0 bases and J by 0 bases, with 6 bases of the junction left unmatched. CDR3 sequence reads: CSARDNLAGASTDTQYF. CDR3 in DNA: TGCAGTGCTAGAGATAACCTAGCGGGGGCTAGCACAGATACGCAGTATTTT.

This clonotype was recorded many times. This rearrangement joins TRBV20-1 to TRBJ2-6; D possibly matches TRBD1 or TRBD2 (5 bases each). The CDR3 consists of 14 residues. Trimming pared 1 base from V and 4 bases from J, leaving 8 bases between. From germline, CDR1 is DFQATT and CDR2 SNEGSKA (reference sequence). The CDR3: CSARGDPGANVLTF. The CDR3 DNA reads TGCAGTGCTAGAGGGGACCCCGGGGCCAACGTCCTGACTTTC.

This clonotype was seen ten or more times. The chain employs TRBV7-9 and TRBJ2-7; D uncertain. Per the germline V gene, CDR1 is SEHNR and CDR2 is FQNEAQ (reference sequence). V lost 5 bases and J lost 3, with 11 bases in between. This CDR3 has 13 amino acids. In nucleotides, the CDR3 is TGTGCCAGCAGCCAGACGGTGAACTACGAGCAGTACTTC. Translated, it gives CASSQTVNYEQYF.

The chain carries TRBV7-9 and TRBJ2-1, with 12 bases matching TRBD2. The CDR3 runs to 14 residues. The germline gives CDR1 SEHNR, CDR2 FQNEAQ (reference sequence). V was clipped by 8 bases and J by 9 bases; unmatched bases: 8. The CDR3 DNA follows: TGTGCCAGCGGGCTAGCGGGGGGGCCCCCTGAGCAGTTCTTC. The encoded protein is CASGLAGGPPEQFF.

This clonotype has a count of ten or more. This chain uses TRBV20-1 with TRBJ2-3; unclear D gene. Germline CDR1 DFQATT, CDR2 SNEGSKA (reference sequence). The CDR3 runs 12 residues. With 6 bases removed from V and 2 bases from J, the gap between germline ends came to 9 bases. The CDR3 sequence: CSASASTDTQYF. CDR3 in DNA: TGCAGTGCCTCAGCGTCCACAGATACGCAGTATTTT.

The chain joins TRBV6-2 or TRBV6-3 to TRBJ2-1, with a weak D call TRBD1 (6 bases). Germline V lookup: CDR1 MNHEY, CDR2 SVGEGT. The CDR3 is 18 amino acids. V was clipped by 5 bases and J by 0 bases, with 20 bases between them. The CDR3 DNA is TGTGCCAGCAGTCACGGGGTGGGAGACAGGAGCTCCTACAATGAGCAGTTCTTC. Translation: CASSHGVGDRSSYNEQFF.

This clonotype was counted once. The V gene is TRBV11-2, the J gene TRBJ2-3, with 14 bases fitting TRBD2. After removal of 5 bases from V and 1 base from J, the junction contained 8 bases not matched to a gene. From germline, CDR1 is SGHAT and CDR2 FQNNGV. The CDR3 length is 18 residues. Here the CDR3 reads CASSAGLAGGKRTDTQYF. As DNA, the CDR3 is TGTGCCAGCAGCGCAGGACTAGCGGGGGGTAAACGCACAGATACGCAGTATTTT.

With respect to this clonotype: It may be a read error: a sequence one base away is much more abundant. The chain has TRBV12-3 or TRBV12-4 and TRBJ2-1; no clear D gene. This CDR3 has 14 residues. Trimming pared 3 bases from V and 4 bases from J, leaving 10 bases between. Here the CDR3 reads CASSFGWEYNEQFF. Here the CDR3 DNA reads TGTGCCAGCAGTTTCGGGTGGGAATACAATGAGCAGTTCTTC.

The V gene is TRBV5-1, the J gene TRBJ1-6, with D hard to call. CDR3 length: 16 residues. The germline gives CDR1 SGHRS, CDR2 YFSETQ. Trimming shortened V by 0 bases and J by 3 bases, and 10 bases separated the two germline ends. CDR3: CASSLEGIYYNSPLHF. The CDR3 DNA reads TGCGCCAGCAGCTTGGAGGGTATCTACTATAATTCACCCCTCCACTTT.

This clonotype came up a few times. This sequence joins TRBV30 and TRBJ2-7; TRBD1 agrees at 7 bases. Germline V gene sequence: CDR1 GTSNPN, CDR2 SVGIG (reference sequence). This CDR3 is built from 14 residues. J was trimmed by 6 bases and V by 3 bases; bases with no gene match: 11. Here the CDR3 reads CAWSVRDSGAEQYF. DNA of the CDR3: TGTGCCTGGAGCGTCCGGGACAGTGGGGCCGAGCAGTACTTC.

The genes are TRBV6-5 and TRBJ1-2, with TRBD1 matching 7 bases. Germline CDR1 MNHEY, CDR2 SVGAGI. V lost 4 bases and J lost 3; bases outside the gene matches: 11. CDR3 length equals 16 residues. In DNA, the CDR3 is TGTGCCAGCAGTTCCACATCGACAGGGCGGGACTATGGCTACACCTTC. Translated: CASSSTSTGRDYGYTF.

This clonotype was picked up many times. The chain combines TRBV29-1 with TRBJ2-7; no firm D call. V shed 4 bases and J shed 0 bases, with 7 bases lying between them. Germline assignment: CDR1 SQVTM and CDR2 ANQGSEA. The CDR3 consists of 12 residues. The CDR3 DNA reads TGCAGCGTTGCGGGCAGCTCCTACGAGCAGTACTTC. Translation: CSVAGSSYEQYF.

J is TRBJ1-1 and V is TRBV5-5; 7 bases fit TRBD1. Germline V lookup: CDR1 SGHKS, CDR2 YYEKEE (reference sequence). CDR3 length: 14 residues. The V gene end was trimmed by 6 bases and the J gene end by 1 base; junction bases not matched to a gene: 6. This CDR3 reads CASTWGTANTEAFF. DNA of the CDR3: TGTGCCAGCACCTGGGGGACAGCGAACACTGAAGCTTTCTTT. The variable domain in full, with the rest retrieved from reference TRBV5-5 and TRBJ1-1, is DAGVTQSPTHLIKTRGQQVTLRCSPISGHKSVSWYQQVLGQGPQFIFQYYEKEERGRGNFPDRFSARQFPNYSSELNVNALLLGDSALYLCASTWGTANTEAFFGQGTRLTVV.

The V and J genes are TRBV7-2 and TRBJ1-4; the D gene is possibly TRBD1 (5 bases). The CDR3 is made up of 15 amino acids. The germline V gene encodes CDR1 SGHTA and CDR2 FQGNSA. V gave up 1 base and J gave up 7 bases, with 13 bases separating them. The CDR3 DNA reads TGTGCCAGCAGCTTAGATCCAGCCGGGGGTGAAAAACTGTTTTTT. Protein sequence: CASSLDPAGGEKLFF.

This chain links TRBV28 with TRBJ1-5; the D is unclear. CDR1 is MDHEN, CDR2 SYDVKM, per germline. The CDR3 sequence is 12 residues long. V lost 2 bases and J 8 bases, leaving 7 bases between the germline ends. The CDR3 protein is CASSLIREPQHF. The CDR3 nucleotides read TGTGCCAGCAGTTTAATTAGGGAGCCCCAGCATTTT.

The rearrangement joins TRBV12-3 or TRBV12-4 to TRBJ2-2; D is possibly TRBD1 or TRBD2 (6 bases each). Trimming took 3 bases from V and 7 from J, leaving 12 bases between them. The CDR3 has 14 residues. The chain's CDR3 is CASSLRGAGGELFF. The CDR3 DNA follows: TGTGCCAGCAGTTTGAGGGGGGCAGGCGGGGAGCTGTTTTTT.

This clonotype showed up just a few times. This chain joins TRBV7-2 and TRBJ2-3; tentative D call: TRBD1 (5 bases). This CDR3 contains 15 residues. Germline-derived CDR1 and CDR2 are SGHTA and FQGNSA. V was shortened by 3 bases and J by 0 bases, with 10 bases between the two germline ends. The CDR3 DNA reads as TGTGCCAGCAGCTTGAGTTACAGGAGCACAGATACGCAGTATTTT. Translation: CASSLSYRSTDTQYF.

This clonotype was seen ten or more times. V usage is TRBV7-2 and J usage is TRBJ2-7; TRBD1 matches at 7 bases. Germline-derived CDR1 and CDR2 are SGHTA and FQGNSA. J gave up 2 bases and V 5 bases, and 6 bases lay outside the gene matches. This CDR3 spans 14 amino acids. The CDR3 region is CASSPGTAPYEQYF. Here the CDR3 DNA reads TGTGCCAGCAGCCCCGGGACAGCCCCCTACGAGCAGTACTTC.